The source of this TCR beta chain is a study of T cells after posttransplantation cyclophosphamide (dated by TCRdb to 2016 to 2017). Some background on the complete study: Using TRB sequencing, the study followed how the T cell repertoire reconstituted after myeloablative bone marrow transplantation in which posttransplantation cyclophosphamide served as GVHD prophylaxis. Samples from about 33 PTCy-treated patients and fewer than 20 related bone marrow donors of those patients were subjected to antigen receptor sequencing. TRB sequencing was performed on blood from all 35 or so PTCy patients with 1-year posttransplant specimens. TRB sequencing was also done on up to 3 additional blood samples from 2 to 5.2 years after transplant in 3 patients, and on pretransplant blood from several patients. Because TRA and TRB clonality correlated tightly in 9 samples, the subsequent TCR analyses were limited to TRB only. Public TRB sequences were queried against a database of over 3,500 sequences associated with responses to pathogens, tumor antigens, self-antigens and alloantigens. Broad study findings and their caveats: Across the approximately 42 patients, TRB clonality was highly associated with recipient CMV seropositivity and CMV reactivation, and diversity with PTCy was similar to that in the CNI/methotrexate controls. Donor-recipient similarity was low at 1-2 months but rose over the first year, and later blood repertoires were often dominated by donor CD8+ memory clones. The TRB repertoires of T cells infiltrating skin or GI tract showed only limited overlap with the TRB repertoires of T cells in blood.

Genomic DNA was used for TRB sequencing, which was performed with the immunoSEQ assay at survey resolution or with the hsTCRB kit. The source study handled its data this way. The immunoSEQ software handled the initial read processing, while the LymphoSeq R package was used for the repertoire analyses. Clonality was computed as 1 minus normalized Shannon entropy; Gini coefficient was also calculated for each TRB dataset. To infer phenotypes in unsorted samples, TRB sequences from sorted subsets of the recipient or donor were mapped onto unsorted samples from the same recipient. The table comes from immuneACCESS by way of TCRdb, which keeps in-frame sequences with V and J called. Part of the clones is missing from these tables; in studies checked, under half for an unresolved V gene and the rest for unknown reasons. The D gene and trimming were derived from the DNA, and the V and J assignments and clone size from that table. The sample has 10,000 to 15,000 clones on record, about 83% of them singletons. The ten largest clones capture roughly 0.83% of the sample.

Points on this clone: The target of this receptor is not known. No clone much larger than this one lies a single base away; base qualities are absent.

Peripheral blood samples were provided by related bone marrow donors on the day of marrow donation. Peripheral blood and bone marrow mononuclear cells were isolated by Ficoll-Hypaque density centrifugation and cryopreserved. CD4+ and CD8+ T cells, including naive and memory subsets, were sorted by FACS on a FACSAria II. CDR1 KGHSH and CDR2 LQKENI were looked up in the germline V gene. The CDR3 covers 14 residues, taking in both the cysteine and the phenylalanine. The sequence is cut down to CDR3 DNA, 42 bases in frame from base 1. V ends up 4 bases short and J 5 bases short, with an unmatched junction base count of 5.

The chain is encoded by TRBV18 joined to TRBJ1-2; 9 central bases correspond to TRBD1. Sequenced sample: memory CD4+ T cells sorted from PBMCs. This TCR came from a man aged 45-60 years in good health, CMV-negative, and a related stem cell transplant donor. The CDR3 here reads CASSRQGDGYGYTF. The DNA sequence reads TGTGCCAGCTCACGACAGGGGGACGGTTATGGCTACACCTTC.